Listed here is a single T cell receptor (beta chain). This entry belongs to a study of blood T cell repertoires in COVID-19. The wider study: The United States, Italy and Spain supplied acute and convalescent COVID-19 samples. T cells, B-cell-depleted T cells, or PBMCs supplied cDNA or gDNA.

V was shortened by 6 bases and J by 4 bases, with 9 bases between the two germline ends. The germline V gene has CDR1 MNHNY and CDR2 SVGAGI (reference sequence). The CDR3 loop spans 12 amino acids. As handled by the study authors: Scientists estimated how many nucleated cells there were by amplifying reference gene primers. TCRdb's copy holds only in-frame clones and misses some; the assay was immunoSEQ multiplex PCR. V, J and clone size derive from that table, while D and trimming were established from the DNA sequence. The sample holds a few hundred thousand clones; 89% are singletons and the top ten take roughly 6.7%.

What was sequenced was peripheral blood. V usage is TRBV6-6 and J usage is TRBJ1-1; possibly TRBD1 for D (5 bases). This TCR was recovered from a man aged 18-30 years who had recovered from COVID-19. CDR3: CASSRQITEAFF. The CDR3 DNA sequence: TGTGCCAGCAGCCGACAGATCACTGAAGCTTTCTTT.